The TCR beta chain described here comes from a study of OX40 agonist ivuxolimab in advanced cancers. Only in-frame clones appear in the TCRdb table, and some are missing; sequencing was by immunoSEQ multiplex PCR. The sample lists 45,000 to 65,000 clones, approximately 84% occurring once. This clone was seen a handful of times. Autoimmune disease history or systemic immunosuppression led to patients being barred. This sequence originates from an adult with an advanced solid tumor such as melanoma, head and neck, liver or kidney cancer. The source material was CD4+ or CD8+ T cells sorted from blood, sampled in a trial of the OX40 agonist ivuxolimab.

The CDR3 spells CASSGLQDTEAFF. DNA of the CDR3: TGTGCCAGCTCAGGACTTCAGGACACTGAAGCTTTCTTT. V usage is TRBV18 and J usage is TRBJ1-1; D not certain. The CDR3 spans 13 residues. The ends were cut back, 5 bases at V and 3 bases at J, with 10 bases in the middle. Germline assignment: CDR1 KGHSH and CDR2 LQKENI.